The clone carrying this TCR beta chain was recorded a few times. Its cognate antigen is unknown. The CDR3 has 17 amino acids. Germline V gives CDR1 SEHNR, CDR2 FQNEAQ (reference sequence). V was pared by 5 bases and J by 4 bases, with 10 bases of the junction left unmatched. The sample is drawn from a study of T cells in Graves' hyperthyroidism and ophthalmopathy. Study-level information: Before any treatment, at initial diagnosis, peripheral blood was collected. The study, taken as a whole, reports: Also found in blood were most expanded thyroid clonotypes above 0.001. From stable hyperthyroidism, ophthalmopathy was separated by a 13 V-J model.

There were TCR beta CDR3 regions amplified from RNA transcripts. HTBI primers drove first-round RT-PCR of the TCR CDR3. TCRdb re-analysed the multiplex PCR reads in MiXCR, keeping a single row per CDR3 protein. The table records about 500,000 distinct CDR3 sequences, roughly an eighth of them present only once. Source material: blood. The sequence came from a woman in her late teens or twenties with Graves' hyperthyroidism. The chain couples TRBV7-9 to TRBJ2-6; the match to TRBD1 covers 8 bases. The CDR3: CASSPRDRRAGANVLTF. The CDR3 coding sequence is TGTGCCAGCAGCCCGAGGGACAGGCGGGCCGGGGCCAACGTCCTGACTTTC.